This entry lists 7 T cell receptor beta chains sequenced from one sample in a study of identical twins. TCRdb re-analysed the 5' RACE reads in MiXCR, keeping a single row per CDR3 protein. Of about 1.7 million distinct CDR3 sequences listed, under 35% are singletons. Material: cord blood. The receptors derive from a newborn girl in good health.

This rearrangement joins TRBV5-1 to TRBJ2-2; D remains ambiguous. Germline-derived CDR1 and CDR2 are SGHRS and YFSETQ. The CDR3 is 16 amino acids. V was trimmed by 1 base and J by 0 bases, leaving 10 bases between them. Here the CDR3 DNA reads TGCGCCAGCAGCTTGATTCTCTCCCCGAACACCGGGGAGCTGTTTTTT. It specifies CASSLILSPNTGELFF.

This clonotype was detected only a few times. V is TRBV29-1 and J is TRBJ2-7; D is possibly TRBD1 or TRBD2 (5 bases each). Germline CDR1 and CDR2: SQVTM and ANQGSEA. Trimming took 4 bases from V and 4 from J, leaving 17 bases between them. The CDR3 has 14 amino acids. The CDR3 DNA sequence: TGCAGCGTTGTTGTTGGGGGTCGGTTGTACGAGCAGTACTTC. The encoded protein is CSVVVGGRLYEQYF.

This clonotype was seen only a few times. The chain joins TRBV27 to TRBJ2-7; D perhaps matches TRBD1 (5 bases). The CDR3 has 13 amino acids. The germline CDR1 and CDR2 sequences are MNHEY and SMNVEV (reference sequence). The germline V and J ends were trimmed by 0 bases and 4 bases, with 7 bases remaining between them. Here the CDR3 reads CASSLSDRYEQYF. Here the CDR3 DNA reads TGTGCCAGCAGTTTATCAGACAGATACGAGCAGTACTTC.

The chain employs TRBV2 and TRBJ2-7, with 10 bases matching TRBD2. The CDR3 covers 15 residues. The germline gives CDR1 SNHLY, CDR2 FYNNEI. V lost 0 bases and J lost 3; bases outside the gene matches: 2. CDR3 sequence (DNA): TGTGCCAGCAGTGAAGCGGGACTAGCGAACTACGAGCAGTACTTC. Its translation: CASSEAGLANYEQYF.

The CDR3 bases are TGTGCCACCAGCAGAGGTACGGGACCCCTGAACACCGGGGAGCTGTTTTTT. Translation gives CATSRGTGPLNTGELFF. The rearrangement joins TRBV15 to TRBJ2-2, with D possibly called TRBD1 or TRBD2 (5 bases each). CDR3 size: 17 residues. V lost 1 base and J 1 base, leaving 13 bases between the germline ends. Germline V gene sequence: CDR1 LNHNV, CDR2 YYDKDF (reference sequence).

The chain uses TRBV20-1 and TRBJ1-2; 7 nucleotides line up with TRBD1. Losses at the gene ends were 3 bases for V and 4 bases for J; bases not matched to a gene: 14. CDR1 and CDR2 from the germline V gene are DFQATT and SNEGSKA (reference sequence). CDR3 length equals 16 residues. CDR3 sequence (DNA): TGCAGTGCTAGCTTAACAGGGGTCCCCCTGAGCTATGGCTACACCTTC. Protein sequence: CSASLTGVPLSYGYTF.

J is TRBJ2-5 and V is TRBV6-2 or TRBV6-3; TRBD2 matches 10 bases. The CDR3 has 13 amino acids. Germline assignment: CDR1 MNHEY and CDR2 SVGEGT. Trimming cost V 7 bases and J 5 bases; bases outside gene matches: 4. The CDR3 DNA follows: TGTGCCAGCAAAGCTAGCGGGAGCGAGACCCAGTACTTC. It encodes CASKASGSETQYF.